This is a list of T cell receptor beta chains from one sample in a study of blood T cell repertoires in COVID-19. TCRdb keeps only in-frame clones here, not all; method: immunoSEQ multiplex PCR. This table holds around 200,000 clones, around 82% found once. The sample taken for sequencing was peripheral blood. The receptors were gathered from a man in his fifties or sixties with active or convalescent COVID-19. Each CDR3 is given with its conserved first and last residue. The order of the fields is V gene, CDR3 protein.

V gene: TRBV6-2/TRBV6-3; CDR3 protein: CASSPRQGKVADTEAFF
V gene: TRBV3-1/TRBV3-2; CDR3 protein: CASSPGQGSNYGYTF
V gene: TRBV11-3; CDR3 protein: CASSLGRGGGNEQFF
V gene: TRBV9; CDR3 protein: CASSVAGEGRTEAFF
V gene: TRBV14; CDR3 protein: CASSRYGGARGTGELFF
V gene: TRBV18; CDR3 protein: CASSVGTLGGYNF
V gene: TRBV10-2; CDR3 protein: CASIPRTGWNGELFF
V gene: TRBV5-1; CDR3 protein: CASSLWAGRSTEAFF
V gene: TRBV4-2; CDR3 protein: CASSQGLAVSTDTQYF
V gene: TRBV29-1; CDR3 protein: CSVWDRRNTGELFF
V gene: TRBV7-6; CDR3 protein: CASSLSVGTAQDTQYF
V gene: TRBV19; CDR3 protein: CASSFRASYGYTF
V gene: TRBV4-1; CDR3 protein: CASSRTSSNEQFF
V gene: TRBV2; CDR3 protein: CASLPQTSGYEQFF
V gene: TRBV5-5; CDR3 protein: CASSFGTSGGGDTQYF
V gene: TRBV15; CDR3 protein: CATSIRPGLAKETQYF
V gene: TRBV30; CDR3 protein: CAWSVETDYGYTF
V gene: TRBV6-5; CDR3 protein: CASSPWTGVPYEQYF
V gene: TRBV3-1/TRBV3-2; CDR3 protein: CASSQESGGSYEQYF
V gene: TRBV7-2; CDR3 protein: CASSSGGGAQYF
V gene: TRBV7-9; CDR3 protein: CASSSPGLSTDTQYF
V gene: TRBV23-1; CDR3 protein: CASSQSLGHLNYGYTF
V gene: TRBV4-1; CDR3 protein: CASSQADFLGGGYNEQFF
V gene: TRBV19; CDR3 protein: CASSIQGGEGYEQYF
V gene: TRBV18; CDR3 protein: CASSPTDSNNYGYTF
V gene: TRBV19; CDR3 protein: CASSIWGTGSYTF
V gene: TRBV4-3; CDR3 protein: CASSQDRRGDGTQYF